This TCR beta chain was identified during a study of blood T cell repertoires in COVID-19. Study-wide background: Material from acute and convalescent COVID-19 was sourced from the United States, Italy and Spain. PBMCs, B-cell-depleted T cells, or T cells were the source of the cDNA or gDNA that made up the material.

Looked up from germline, CDR1 is SGDLS and CDR2 is YYNGEE. The V gene lost 0 bases and the J gene lost 12 bases, with 10 bases spanning the gap. The CDR3 runs to 12 residues. In the original processing: Amplification of reference gene primers provided the estimated nucleated cell counts. Data came from immunoSEQ multiplex PCR; TCRdb stores just in-frame clones and leaves some out. The V and J calls and clone size were taken over from that table, and D and trimming were inferred from the DNA. The sample includes a few hundred thousand clones, around 87% of them seen just once. The sequencing input was peripheral blood. The sequence was collected from a man between 18 and 35 years old with active or convalescent COVID-19. The V gene is TRBV9, the J gene TRBJ1-3; D gene uncertain. The CDR3 spells CASSVEGRGIYF. CDR3 nucleotide sequence: TGTGCCAGCAGCGTAGAAGGAAGAGGCATATATTTT.